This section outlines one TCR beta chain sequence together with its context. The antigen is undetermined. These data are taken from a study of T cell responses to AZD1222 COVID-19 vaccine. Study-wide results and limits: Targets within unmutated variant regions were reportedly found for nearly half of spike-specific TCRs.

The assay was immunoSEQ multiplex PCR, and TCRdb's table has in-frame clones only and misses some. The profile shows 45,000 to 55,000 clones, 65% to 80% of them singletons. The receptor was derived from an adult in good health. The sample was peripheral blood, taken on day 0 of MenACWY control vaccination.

CDR3 DNA sequence: TGTGCCAGCAGCCAAGATAGGATAGCCCGGTACGATACGCAGTATTTT. It yields the protein CASSQDRIARYDTQYF. This rearrangement joins TRBV4-2 to TRBJ2-3; no firm D call. The V and J ends lost 0 bases and 6 bases respectively, with 16 bases between them. This CDR3 has 16 residues. Looked up from germline, CDR1 is LGHNA and CDR2 is YNFKEQ.